The present T cell receptor (beta chain) was sequenced within a study of T cell clones after liver transplantation. Study overall: A pre-transplant mixed lymphocyte reaction with TCRbeta sequencing defined graft-donor-reactive clones followed in post-transplant blood. Study-level findings and limits: Low donor cell numbers restricted donor-reactive repertoire measurement in a couple of subjects. Post-transplant, graft-donor-reactive CD4 TCRbeta sequences in blood dropped significantly in 5 of 8 subjects.

In the case of this clone: Antigen unknown.

J lost 6 bases, V lost 5 bases, and 8 bases had no gene match. The CDR3 loop spans 15 amino acids. CDR1 and CDR2 (germline): SNHLY, FYNNEI. Profiling relied on immunoSEQ multiplex PCR, and the TCRdb table lists in-frame clones only, not all of them. This sample has 55,000 or so clones; over 55% occur once, and the top ten carry over 14%. The chain carries TRBV2 and TRBJ1-1; TRBD1 aligns across 11 bases. The sample was CD4+ T cells from blood, taken before liver transplant. The receptor's source is a human donor who received a liver transplant. Written as DNA, the CDR3 is TGTGCCAGCAGTTGGACAGGGGGCGGAAGGGCTGAAGCTTTCTTT. Residues: CASSWTGGGRAEAFF. Filled out from reference TRBV2 and TRBJ1-1, the complete variable domain reads EPEVTQTPSHQVTQMGQEVILRCVPISNHLYFYWYRQILGQKVEFLVSFYNNEISEKSEIFDDQFSVERPDGSNFTLKIRSTKLEDSAMYFCASSWTGGGRAEAFFGQGTRLTVV.